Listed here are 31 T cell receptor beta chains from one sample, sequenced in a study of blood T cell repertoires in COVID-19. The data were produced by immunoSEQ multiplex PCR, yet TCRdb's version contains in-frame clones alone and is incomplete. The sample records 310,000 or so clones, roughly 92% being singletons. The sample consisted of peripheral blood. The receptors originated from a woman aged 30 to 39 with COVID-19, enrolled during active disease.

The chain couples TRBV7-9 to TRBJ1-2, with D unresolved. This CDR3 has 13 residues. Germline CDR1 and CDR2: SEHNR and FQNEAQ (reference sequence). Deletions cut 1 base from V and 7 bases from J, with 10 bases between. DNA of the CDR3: TGTGCCAGCAGCTTAGTTGCAGGCATTGGCTACACCTTC. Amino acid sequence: CASSLVAGIGYTF.

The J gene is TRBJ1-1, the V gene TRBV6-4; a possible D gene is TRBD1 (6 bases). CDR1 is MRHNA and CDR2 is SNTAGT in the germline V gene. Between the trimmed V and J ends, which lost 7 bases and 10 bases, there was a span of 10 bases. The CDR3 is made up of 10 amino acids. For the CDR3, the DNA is TGTGCCAGCACGGACAGCCTAGCTTTCTTT. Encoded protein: CASTDSLAFF.

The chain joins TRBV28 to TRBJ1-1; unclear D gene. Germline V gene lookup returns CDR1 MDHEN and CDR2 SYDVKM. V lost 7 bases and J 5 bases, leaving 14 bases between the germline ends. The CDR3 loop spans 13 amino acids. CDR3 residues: CASNLSPGTEAFF. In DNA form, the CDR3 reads TGTGCCAGCAACCTATCACCGGGGACTGAAGCTTTCTTT. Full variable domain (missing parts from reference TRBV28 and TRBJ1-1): DVKVTQSSRYLVKRTGEKVFLECVQDMDHENMFWYRQDPGLGLRLIYFSYDVKMKEKGDIPEGYSVSREKKERFSLILESASTNQTSMYLCASNLSPGTEAFFGQGTRLTVV.

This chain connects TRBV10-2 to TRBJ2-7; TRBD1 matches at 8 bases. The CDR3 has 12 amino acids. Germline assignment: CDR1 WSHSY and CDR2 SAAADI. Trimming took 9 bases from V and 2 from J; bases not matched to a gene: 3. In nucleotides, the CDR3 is TGCGCCAGTACACAGGGGGCCTACGAGCAGTACTTC. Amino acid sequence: CASTQGAYEQYF.

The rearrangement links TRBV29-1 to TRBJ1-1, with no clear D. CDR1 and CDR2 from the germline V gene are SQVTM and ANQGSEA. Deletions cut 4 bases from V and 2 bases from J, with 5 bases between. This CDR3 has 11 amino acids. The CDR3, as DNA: TGCAGCGTTGCTGTTAACACTGAAGCTTTCTTT. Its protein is CSVAVNTEAFF.

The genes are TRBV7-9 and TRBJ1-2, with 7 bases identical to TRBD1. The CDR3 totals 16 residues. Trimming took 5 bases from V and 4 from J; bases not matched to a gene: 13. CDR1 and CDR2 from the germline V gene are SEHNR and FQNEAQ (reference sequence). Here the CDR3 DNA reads TGTGCCAGCAGCCCCGGGATTGGGACAGCTTCCTATGGCTACACCTTC. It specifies CASSPGIGTASYGYTF.

CDR3 in DNA: TGTGCCAGCAGTGATGGTCGAGGGCTCGGAGCTTTCTTT. This codes for CASSDGRGLGAFF. The chain uses TRBV25-1 and TRBJ1-1, with unresolved D. The CDR3 sequence is 13 residues long. V lost 3 bases and J 10 bases, leaving 15 bases between the germline ends. Looked up from germline, CDR1 is MGHDK and CDR2 is SYGVNS.

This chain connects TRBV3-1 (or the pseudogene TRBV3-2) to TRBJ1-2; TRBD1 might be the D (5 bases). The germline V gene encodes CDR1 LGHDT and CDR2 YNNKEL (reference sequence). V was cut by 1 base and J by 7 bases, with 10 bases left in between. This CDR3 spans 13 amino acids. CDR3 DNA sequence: TGTGCCAGCAGCCAAGGCTCAGGGCCTGGCTACACCTTC. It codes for CASSQGSGPGYTF.

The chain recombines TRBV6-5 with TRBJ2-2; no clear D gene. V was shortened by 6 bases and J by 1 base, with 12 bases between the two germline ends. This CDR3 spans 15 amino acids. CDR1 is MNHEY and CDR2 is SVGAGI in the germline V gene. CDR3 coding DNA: TGTGCCAGCAGGCTAACCGCCTTGAACACCGGGGAGCTGTTTTTT. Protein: CASRLTALNTGELFF.

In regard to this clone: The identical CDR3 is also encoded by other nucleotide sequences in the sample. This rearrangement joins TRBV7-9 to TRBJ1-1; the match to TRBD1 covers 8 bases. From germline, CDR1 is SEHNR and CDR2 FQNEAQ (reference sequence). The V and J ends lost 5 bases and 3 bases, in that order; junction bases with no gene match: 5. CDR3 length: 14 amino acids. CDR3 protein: CASSPNRGDTEAFF. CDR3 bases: TGTGCCAGCAGCCCGAACAGGGGGGACACTGAAGCTTTCTTT.

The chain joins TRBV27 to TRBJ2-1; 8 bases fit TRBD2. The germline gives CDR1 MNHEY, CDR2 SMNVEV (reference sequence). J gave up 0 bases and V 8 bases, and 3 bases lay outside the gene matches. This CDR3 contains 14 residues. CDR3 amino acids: CASREGPSYNEQFF. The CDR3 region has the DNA TGTGCCAGCCGGGAGGGCCCCTCCTACAATGAGCAGTTCTTC.

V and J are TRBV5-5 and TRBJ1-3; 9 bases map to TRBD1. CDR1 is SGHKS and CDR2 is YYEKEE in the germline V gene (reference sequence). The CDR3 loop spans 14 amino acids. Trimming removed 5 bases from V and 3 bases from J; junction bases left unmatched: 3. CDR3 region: CASRRTGDGNTIYF. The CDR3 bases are TGTGCCAGCAGGCGGACAGGGGATGGAAACACCATATATTTT.

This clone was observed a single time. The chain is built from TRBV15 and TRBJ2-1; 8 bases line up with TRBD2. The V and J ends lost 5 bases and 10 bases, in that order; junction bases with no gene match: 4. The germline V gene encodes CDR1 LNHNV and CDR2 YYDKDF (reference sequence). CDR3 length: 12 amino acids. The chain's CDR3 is CATSGLAPEQFF. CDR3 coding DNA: TGTGCCACCAGCGGACTAGCACCCGAGCAGTTCTTC. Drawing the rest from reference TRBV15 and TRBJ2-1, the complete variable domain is DAMVIQNPRYQVTQFGKPVTLSCSQTLNHNVMYWYQQKSSQAPKLLFHYYDKDFNNEADTPDNFQSRRPNTSFCFLDIRSPGLGDTAMYLCATSGLAPEQFFGPGTRLTVL.

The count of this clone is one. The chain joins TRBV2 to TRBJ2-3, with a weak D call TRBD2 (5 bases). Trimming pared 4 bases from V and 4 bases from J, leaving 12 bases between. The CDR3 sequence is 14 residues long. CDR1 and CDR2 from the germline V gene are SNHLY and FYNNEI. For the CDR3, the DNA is TGTGCCAGCAGTGTAACTAGGCCTCCAGATACGCAGTATTTT. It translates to CASSVTRPPDTQYF. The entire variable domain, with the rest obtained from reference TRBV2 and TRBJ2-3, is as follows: EPEVTQTPSHQVTQMGQEVILRCVPISNHLYFYWYRQILGQKVEFLVSFYNNEISEKSEIFDDQFSVERPDGSNFTLKIRSTKLEDSAMYFCASSVTRPPDTQYFGPGTRLTVL.

CDR3 loop: CASSHAGGVAFF. CDR3 bases: TGTGCCAGCAGCCATGCAGGGGGTGTCGCTTTCTTT. The chain uses TRBV2 and TRBJ1-1, with 7 bases identical to TRBD1. CDR3 length: 12 residues. J lost 11 bases, V lost 6 bases, and 9 bases had no gene match. Per germline, CDR1 SNHLY and CDR2 FYNNEI.

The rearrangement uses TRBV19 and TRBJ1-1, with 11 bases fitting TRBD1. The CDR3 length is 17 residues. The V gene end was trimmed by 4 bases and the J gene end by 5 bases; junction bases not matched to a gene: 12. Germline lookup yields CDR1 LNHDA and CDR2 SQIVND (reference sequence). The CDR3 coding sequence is TGTGCCAGTAGTAAGATCTCCGGGACAGGGGGTGGAACTGAAGCTTTCTTT. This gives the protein CASSKISGTGGGTEAFF. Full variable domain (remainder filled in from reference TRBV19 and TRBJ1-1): DGGITQSPKYLFRKEGQNVTLSCEQNLNHDAMYWYRQDPGQGLRLIYYSQIVNDFQKGDIAEGYSVSREKKESFPLTVTSAQKNPTAFYLCASSKISGTGGGTEAFFGQGTRLTVV.

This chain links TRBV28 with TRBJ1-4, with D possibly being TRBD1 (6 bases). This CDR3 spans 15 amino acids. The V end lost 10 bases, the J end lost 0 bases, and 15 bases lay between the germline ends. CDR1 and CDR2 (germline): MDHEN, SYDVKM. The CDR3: CATEQGVATNEKLFF. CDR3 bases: TGTGCCACTGAACAGGGCGTTGCAACTAATGAAAAACTGTTTTTT.

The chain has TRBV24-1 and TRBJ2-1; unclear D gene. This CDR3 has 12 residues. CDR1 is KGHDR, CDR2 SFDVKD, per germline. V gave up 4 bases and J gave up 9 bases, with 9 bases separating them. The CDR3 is CATSDLAGEQFF. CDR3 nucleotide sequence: TGTGCCACCAGTGACTTGGCCGGTGAGCAGTTCTTC.

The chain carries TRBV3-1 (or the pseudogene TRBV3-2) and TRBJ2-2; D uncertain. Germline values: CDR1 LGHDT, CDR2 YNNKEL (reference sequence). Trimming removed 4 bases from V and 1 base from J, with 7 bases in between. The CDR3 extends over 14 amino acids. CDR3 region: CASSLIGNTGELFF. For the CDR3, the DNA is TGTGCCAGCAGCCTGATCGGGAACACCGGGGAGCTGTTTTTT.

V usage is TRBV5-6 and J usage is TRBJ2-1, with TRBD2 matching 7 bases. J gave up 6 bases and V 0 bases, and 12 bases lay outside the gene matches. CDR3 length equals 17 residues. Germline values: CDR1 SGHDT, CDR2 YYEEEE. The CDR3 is CASSLAGGSSGINEQFF. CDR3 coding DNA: TGTGCCAGCAGCTTGGCCGGAGGTTCTAGCGGCATCAATGAGCAGTTCTTC. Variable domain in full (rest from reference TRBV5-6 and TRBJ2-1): DAGVTQSPTHLIKTRGQQVTLRCSPKSGHDTVSWYQQALGQGPQFIFQYYEEEERQRGNFPDRFSGHQFPNYSSELNVNALLLGDSALYLCASSLAGGSSGINEQFFGPGTRLTVL.

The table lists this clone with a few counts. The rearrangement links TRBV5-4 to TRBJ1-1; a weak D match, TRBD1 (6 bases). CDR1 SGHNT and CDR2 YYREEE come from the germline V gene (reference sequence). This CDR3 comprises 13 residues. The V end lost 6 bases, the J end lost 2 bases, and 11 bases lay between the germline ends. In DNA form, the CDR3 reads TGTGCCAGCAAAAGGGGGGGAAACACTGAAGCTTTCTTT. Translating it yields CASKRGGNTEAFF.

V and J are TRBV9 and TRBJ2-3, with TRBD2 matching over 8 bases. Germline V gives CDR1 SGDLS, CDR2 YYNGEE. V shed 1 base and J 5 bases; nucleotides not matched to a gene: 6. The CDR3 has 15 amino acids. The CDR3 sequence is CASSVTTSGRDTQYF. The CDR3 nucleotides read TGTGCCAGCAGCGTAACAACTAGCGGAAGAGATACGCAGTATTTT.

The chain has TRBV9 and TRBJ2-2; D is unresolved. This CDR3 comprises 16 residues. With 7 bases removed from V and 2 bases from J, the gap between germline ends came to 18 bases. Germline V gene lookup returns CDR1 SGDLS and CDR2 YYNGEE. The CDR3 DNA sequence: TGTGCCAGCTCGGTCCGTCCCCCCCCAAACACCGGGGAGCTGTTTTTT. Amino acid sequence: CASSVRPPPNTGELFF.

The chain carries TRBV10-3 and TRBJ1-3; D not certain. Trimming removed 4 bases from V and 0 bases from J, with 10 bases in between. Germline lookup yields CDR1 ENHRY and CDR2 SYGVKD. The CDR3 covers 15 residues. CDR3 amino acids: CAISVDRSSGNTIYF. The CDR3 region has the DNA TGTGCCATCAGTGTGGATAGGAGCTCTGGAAACACCATATATTTT.

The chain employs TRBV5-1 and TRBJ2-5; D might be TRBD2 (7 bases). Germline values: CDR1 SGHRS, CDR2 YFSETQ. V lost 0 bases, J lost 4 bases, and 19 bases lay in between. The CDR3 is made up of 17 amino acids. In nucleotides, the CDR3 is TGCGCCAGCAGCTTGGGAAACGCGGGGGCGCCAGGAGAGACCCAGTACTTC. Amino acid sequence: CASSLGNAGAPGETQYF.

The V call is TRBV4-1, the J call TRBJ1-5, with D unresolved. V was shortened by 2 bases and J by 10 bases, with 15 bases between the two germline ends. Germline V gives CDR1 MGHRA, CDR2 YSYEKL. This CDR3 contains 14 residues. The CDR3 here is CASSQSMGPLPQHF. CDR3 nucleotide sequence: TGCGCCAGCAGCCAATCCATGGGCCCCCTTCCCCAGCATTTT.

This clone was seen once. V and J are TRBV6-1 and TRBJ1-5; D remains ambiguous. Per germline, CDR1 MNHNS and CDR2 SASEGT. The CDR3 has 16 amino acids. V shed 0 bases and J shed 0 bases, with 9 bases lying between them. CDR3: CASSEAPHGSNQPQHF. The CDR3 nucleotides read TGTGCCAGCAGTGAAGCGCCCCACGGTAGCAATCAGCCCCAGCATTTT.

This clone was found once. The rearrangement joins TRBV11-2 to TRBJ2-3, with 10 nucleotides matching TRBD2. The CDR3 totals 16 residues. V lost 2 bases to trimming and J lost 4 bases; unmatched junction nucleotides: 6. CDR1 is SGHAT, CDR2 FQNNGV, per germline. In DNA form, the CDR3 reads TGTGCCAGCAGCTTAAATCCTAGCGGGAGTCCAGATACGCAGTATTTT. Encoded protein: CASSLNPSGSPDTQYF.

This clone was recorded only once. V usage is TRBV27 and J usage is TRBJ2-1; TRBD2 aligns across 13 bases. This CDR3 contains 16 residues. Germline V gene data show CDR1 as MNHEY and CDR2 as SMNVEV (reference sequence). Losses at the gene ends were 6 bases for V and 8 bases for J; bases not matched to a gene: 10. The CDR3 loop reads CASRLAGTSGTDEQFF. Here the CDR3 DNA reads TGTGCCAGCAGACTTGCCGGGACTAGCGGGACAGATGAGCAGTTCTTC.

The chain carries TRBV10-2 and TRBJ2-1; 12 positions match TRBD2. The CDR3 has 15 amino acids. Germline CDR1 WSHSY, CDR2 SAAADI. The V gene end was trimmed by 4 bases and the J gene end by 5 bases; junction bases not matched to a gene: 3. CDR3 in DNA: TGCGCCAGCAGTGGGGGACTAGCGGGCGACAATGAGCAGTTCTTC. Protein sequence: CASSGGLAGDNEQFF.

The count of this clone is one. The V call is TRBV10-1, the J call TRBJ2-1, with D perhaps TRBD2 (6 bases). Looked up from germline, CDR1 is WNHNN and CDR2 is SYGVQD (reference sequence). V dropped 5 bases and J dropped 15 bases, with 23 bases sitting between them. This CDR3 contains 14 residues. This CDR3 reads CASSLDQMADYRFF. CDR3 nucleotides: TGCGCCAGCAGTCTGGACCAGATGGCGGACTATCGGTTCTTC.